This T cell receptor (beta chain) was retrieved from a study of shared clonotypes between healthy human individuals. Researchers ran the assay at a deep level. This table comes from immunoSEQ multiplex PCR, and its TCRdb copy is limited to in-frame clones, with some not included. The sample records approximately 2.1 million clones, more than 80% being singletons. Donors, healthy HIV-negative adults, lacked recent acute infections or vaccinations. The CDR3 contains 15 residues. CDR1 is LGHNA and CDR2 is YNFKEQ in the germline V gene. V dropped 0 bases and J dropped 6 bases, with 15 bases sitting between them.

Sequencing was carried out using naive CD4+ T cells from PBMCs. Noted subset: CD45RA+ positively selected. The chain is built from TRBV4-2 and TRBJ2-7, with a weak D call TRBD2 (5 bases). The clonotype was recovered from a man younger than 35 in good health. Some clones in this sample may be carry-over from other donors' samples. CDR3 residues: CASSQEPGRGLEQYF. CDR3 sequence (DNA): TGTGCCAGCAGCCAAGAACCGGGAAGAGGACTCGAGCAGTACTTC.